This is a list of T cell receptor beta chains from one sample in a study of T-cell memory formation after mild COVID-19. A single record per CDR3 protein comes from TCRdb applying MiXCR to the 5' RACE reads. The table includes 580,000 or so distinct CDR3 sequences, about 18% detected once. Sequencing was performed on PBMCs or a T cell subset sorted from them (not recorded which). The receptor source for this set is an adult woman who had mild COVID-19 (a few samples of this study predate the infection). Cell type and time point are not known. Both conserved end residues are part of each CDR3. A D gene is named only where the DNA matches it firmly. Clone size is shown for a subset of rows, as once, few, many or a class of expanded clone.

TRBV3-1	TRBJ1-2	TRBD1	-	TGTGCCACCCTTGGGACAGGGAATGGCTACACCTTC	CATLGTGNGYTF
TRBV7-9	TRBJ2-1	-	many	TGTGCCAGCAGCTTAGTGGGAGACAATGAGCAGTTCTTC	CASSLVGDNEQFF
TRBV7-9	TRBJ2-5	-	-	TGTGCCAGCAGCACCAGGGGCAGCGGGGAGACCCAGTACTTC	CASSTRGSGETQYF
TRBV5-1	TRBJ1-4	-	-	TGCGCCAGCAGCTTGGCAGAGAGTTCGTTTACTAATGAAAAACTGTTTTTT	CASSLAESSFTNEKLFF
TRBV4-1	TRBJ2-1	-	few	TGCGCCAGCAGCCAAGGCCCGGACAAGGTCAATGAGCAGTTCTTC	CASSQGPDKVNEQFF
TRBV18	TRBJ2-1	TRBD2	-	TGTGCCAGCTCACCTGTAAGGTGGGCGGGAGGATCCGATGAGCAGTTCTTC	CASSPVRWAGGSDEQFF
TRBV3-1	TRBJ2-7	-	-	TGTGCCAGCAGCCACGGGGAAGCCTACGAGCAGTACTTC	CASSHGEAYEQYF
TRBV2	TRBJ2-3	-	-	TGTGCCACTCTTCCGTCTTCGCCGCAAGATACGCAGTATTTT	CATLPSSPQDTQYF
TRBV12-3/TRBV12-4	TRBJ2-7	TRBD1	-	TGTGCCAGCAGTTCCGGACAGGAGTCTTCCTACGAGCAGTACTTC	CASSSGQESSYEQYF
TRBV7-9	TRBJ2-3	TRBD2	-	TGTGCCAGCAGCCCGCGACCGGCTAGCGGGAACACAGATACGCAGTATTTT	CASSPRPASGNTDTQYF
TRBV12-3/TRBV12-4	TRBJ2-7	-	few	TGTGCCAGCACCCCAGGTGGACGACCGAGCTCCTACGAGCAGTACTTC	CASTPGGRPSSYEQYF
TRBV20-1	TRBJ2-2	-	-	TGCAGTGCTAGAATGGGGGGTAGCACCGGGGAGCTGTTTTTT	CSARMGGSTGELFF
TRBV27	TRBJ1-2	TRBD1	-	TGTGCCAGCAGTAAACAGGGGACAGCTCCCTATGGCTACACCTTC	CASSKQGTAPYGYTF
TRBV19	TRBJ2-4	-	many	TGTGCCAGTAGTCCAACAGGAAACATTCAGTACTTC	CASSPTGNIQYF
TRBV7-2	TRBJ2-7	TRBD2	-	TGTGCCAGCAGCTACTCTCCTCGGACTAGCGGGATCCCCTACGAGCAGTACTTC	CASSYSPRTSGIPYEQYF
TRBV5-1	TRBJ2-7	-	-	TGCGCCAGCAGCTTCCGGGACGGAGGCTCCTACGAGCAGTACTTC	CASSFRDGGSYEQYF
TRBV6-6	TRBJ1-2	-	-	TGTGCCAGCAGTTACGGACTCAAACAGGGATCCCACTTCTATGGCTACACCTTC	CASSYGLKQGSHFYGYTF
TRBV10-3	TRBJ1-6	TRBD1	few	TGTGCCATCAGTAATGGACAGGGAAATTCACCCCTCCACTTT	CAISNGQGNSPLHF
TRBV11-2	TRBJ2-7	TRBD2	many	TGTGCCAGCAGCCTCCAGGCGGGGGGATCCTACGAGCAGTACTTC	CASSLQAGGSYEQYF
TRBV6-5	TRBJ1-1	-	-	TGTGCCAGCAGTACTTCTACAGGGTTGATGACTGAAGCTTTCTTT	CASSTSTGLMTEAFF
TRBV6-2/TRBV6-3	TRBJ2-3	TRBD1	few	TGTGCCAGCAGTTCGGGACAGGTAGACACAGATACGCAGTATTTT	CASSSGQVDTDTQYF
TRBV19	TRBJ2-2	-	-	TGTGCCAGTATGGACAGAGGGAACACCGGGGAGCTGTTTTTT	CASMDRGNTGELFF
TRBV7-3	TRBJ2-1	TRBD1	-	TGTGTCAGCAGCCCAAGAGGGGGCCGCTCCTACAATGAGCAGTTCTTC	CVSSPRGGRSYNEQFF
TRBV7-9	TRBJ2-7	TRBD2	many	TGTGCCAGCAGCTTCGCGGGAGCCTACGAGCAGTACTTC	CASSFAGAYEQYF
TRBV12-3/TRBV12-4	TRBJ1-6	-	-	TGTGCCAGCAGACCGGCGGGGAAACCCCTCCACTTT	CASRPAGKPLHF
TRBV10-3	TRBJ2-3	-	-	TGTGCCATCAGTGAGTCTGCAGCTACAGATACGCAGTATTTT	CAISESAATDTQYF
TRBV7-2	TRBJ2-4	-	few	TGTGCCAGCAGCTCCCCCCTGAAAAACATTCAGTACTTC	CASSSPLKNIQYF
TRBV7-9	TRBJ1-1	-	few	TGTGCCAGCAGCTTAGAGGGGGTTCTGGACACTGAAGCTTTCTTT	CASSLEGVLDTEAFF
TRBV7-9	TRBJ1-1	-	-	TGTGCCAGCAGACCAGGACAGCTCACTGAAGCTTTCTTT	CASRPGQLTEAFF
TRBV3-1	TRBJ2-1	TRBD1	-	TGTGCCAGCAGCCAAGGACAGGGGTCCAATGAGCAGTTCTTC	CASSQGQGSNEQFF
TRBV7-2	TRBJ1-5	-	many	TGTGCCAGCACCCCCGGGGGGGGAGGTCAGCCCCAGCATTTT	CASTPGGGGQPQHF
TRBV6-6	TRBJ2-5	-	many	TGTGCCAGCAGTTACCGACCGTACCAAGAGACCCAGTACTTC	CASSYRPYQETQYF
TRBV12-3/TRBV12-4	TRBJ2-1	TRBD2	-	TGTGCCAGCAGTTTGACTAGCGGGGGGCGGGATTGTGAGCAGTTCTTC	CASSLTSGGRDCEQFF
TRBV28	TRBJ2-6	-	many	TGTGCCAGCAGTTTCCTCGACTTTCATGGGGCCAACGTCCTGACTTTC	CASSFLDFHGANVLTF
TRBV29-1	TRBJ1-5	-	few	TGCAGCGTGGGCCAGGGTTGGAATCAGCCCCAGCATTTT	CSVGQGWNQPQHF
TRBV9	TRBJ2-7	-	-	TGTGCCAGCAGCGTAGGAGCAGTTGTAATCTACGAGCAGTACTTC	CASSVGAVVIYEQYF
TRBV2	TRBJ2-1	-	few	TGTGCCAGCATGGGGCCCAGGGGCCACTATCACTCCTACAATGAGCAGTTCTTC	CASMGPRGHYHSYNEQFF
TRBV7-9	TRBJ2-1	TRBD2	-	TGTGCCAGCAGCTCATACCGGACTAGCGGGAGGCTGGGGGTATACAATGAGCAGTTCTTC	CASSSYRTSGRLGVYNEQFF
TRBV6-1	TRBJ1-5	TRBD1	once	TGTGCCAGCAGTGAAAGGGACAGGGCTAGCAATCAGCCCCAGCATTTT	CASSERDRASNQPQHF
TRBV20-1	TRBJ2-1	-	few	TGCAGTGCCCCCCCGCCCAGCCCCCAGTTCTTC	CSAPPPSPQFF
TRBV15	TRBJ2-3	-	few	TGTGCCACCAGCAGTGCCCTTCGAGGAAGGGAGGTGTATTTT	CATSSALRGREVYF
TRBV5-4	TRBJ2-1	-	few	TGTGCCAGCAGCGTCTCCGGGGCCAAATACAATGAGCAGTTCTTC	CASSVSGAKYNEQFF
TRBV12-3/TRBV12-4	TRBJ1-2	TRBD1	-	TGTGCCAGCAGTGGGAACAGGGGGCACGGCACCTTC	CASSGNRGHGTF
TRBV14	TRBJ1-1	-	-	TGTGCCAGCAGCCATCGACAGGACGTCGGCACTGAAGCTTTCTTT	CASSHRQDVGTEAFF
TRBV5-4	TRBJ2-1	-	few	TGTGCCAGCAGTTCCCGTCCCACCGATGAGCAGTTCTTC	CASSSRPTDEQFF
TRBV7-2	TRBJ2-7	TRBD2	-	TGTGCCAGCAGCCCCCGTGGTAGCGGGGTGATTTACGAGCAGTACTTC	CASSPRGSGVIYEQYF